One and the same sample provided the 25 T cell receptor beta chains below, sequenced in a study of beta chain features in type 1 diabetes. Whole-study findings and limits: Among patients with Type 1 diabetes, TCRB CDR3s were moderately but significantly shorter in every one of the four CD4+ subsets.

These receptors have no known antigen. The investigators reverse transcribed all of the isolated RNA, so they sequenced expressed TCRB transcripts. The method was immunoSEQ multiplex PCR; TCRdb's version includes in-frame clones alone and lacks a portion of them. The sample has 200,000 to 300,000 clones; 11% to 15% are singletons. Sequences were obtained from naive CD4+ T cells from blood. All receptors derive from a man between 25 and 39 years old with type 1 diabetes.

In its sample, this clone was seen a few times. V usage is TRBV6-5 and J usage is TRBJ2-1, with 7 bases lining up with TRBD2. Germline loops: CDR1 MNHEY, CDR2 SVGAGI. V lost 2 bases to trimming and J lost 6 bases; unmatched junction nucleotides: 7. The CDR3 covers 15 residues. The CDR3 DNA sequence: TGTGCCAGCAGTTACGAGGGAGGGAGGGGCAATGAGCAGTTCTTC. Translated, it gives CASSYEGGRGNEQFF.

This clone appeared a few times. The rearrangement uses TRBV21-1 and TRBJ1-2; the D segment call TRBD1 is taken from the table without a DNA check. TRBV21-1 is a listed pseudogene. The CDR3 is 12 residues long. The CDR3 nucleotides are TGTGCCAGCAGCACCAGGGGGTATGGCTACACCTTC. This translates into CASSTRGYGYTF.

The chain joins TRBV19 to TRBJ1-5; a weak D match, TRBD1 (5 bases). Germline values: CDR1 LNHDA, CDR2 SQIVND (reference sequence). The CDR3 consists of 13 residues. V lost 3 bases to trimming and J lost 5 bases, with 8 bases between them. Here the CDR3 reads CASSIQGYQPQHF. The CDR3 DNA reads as TGTGCCAGTAGTATCCAGGGATATCAGCCCCAGCATTTT.

The chain carries TRBV11-2 and TRBJ2-7, with 8 bases matching TRBD1. CDR3 size: 16 residues. The V gene end was trimmed by 1 base and the J gene end by 2 bases; junction bases not matched to a gene: 7. From germline, CDR1 is SGHAT and CDR2 FQNNGV. CDR3 loop: CASSLGRGRSPYEQYF. CDR3 nucleotide sequence: TGTGCCAGCAGCTTAGGCAGGGGGCGCTCCCCCTACGAGCAGTACTTC.

This clone has a handful of counts. V gene TRBV5-6 combines with J gene TRBJ2-7; D is uncertain. CDR1 is SGHDT and CDR2 is YYEEEE in the germline V gene. V lost 4 bases to trimming and J lost 2 bases, with 13 bases between them. The CDR3 loop spans 14 amino acids. CDR3 residues: CASSRAGLAYEQYF. CDR3 nucleotides: TGTGCCAGCAGCCGAGCCGGGTTAGCCTACGAGCAGTACTTC.

The chain combines TRBV4-1 with TRBJ2-7, with 9 bases that match TRBD2. The CDR3 extends over 15 amino acids. CDR1 and CDR2 (germline): MGHRA, YSYEKL. The trim removed 3 bases at V and 5 bases at J, leaving 8 bases unmatched. The CDR3 reads CASSHLGLAPNEQYF. The CDR3 region has the DNA TGCGCCAGCAGCCACCTGGGACTAGCCCCAAACGAGCAGTACTTC.

This clone was detected only a few times. The rearrangement joins TRBV11-2 to TRBJ2-1; D possibly corresponds to TRBD1 (5 bases). Trimming removed 3 bases at V and 10 bases at J, with 13 bases between. Per germline, CDR1 SGHAT and CDR2 FQNNGV. The CDR3 has 13 amino acids. CDR3 sequence reads: CASSLQWAGEQFF. The CDR3 DNA follows: TGTGCCAGCAGCTTGCAATGGGCAGGGGAGCAGTTCTTC.

This clone has just a few counts. The chain is built from TRBV5-1 and TRBJ2-1; a possible D gene is TRBD2 (6 bases). CDR3 length: 15 residues. V lost 4 bases to trimming and J lost 0 bases, with 11 bases between them. Germline CDR1 SGHRS, CDR2 YFSETQ. The CDR3: CASSPGDSSYNEQFF. The DNA for the CDR3 is TGCGCCAGCAGCCCGGGGGACTCCTCCTACAATGAGCAGTTCTTC.

The chain combines TRBV5-1 with TRBJ1-6; weak D call: TRBD1 (6 bases). The germline V and J ends were trimmed by 0 bases and 7 bases, with 11 bases remaining between them. The CDR3 loop spans 15 amino acids. Per germline, CDR1 SGHRS and CDR2 YFSETQ. The CDR3 nucleotides read TGCGCCAGCAGCTTGGTAACGGACAGCAATTCACCCCTCCACTTT. Residues: CASSLVTDSNSPLHF.

This rearrangement joins TRBV30 to TRBJ2-7; a weak D match, TRBD1 (6 bases). CDR1 is GTSNPN and CDR2 is SVGIG in the germline V gene (reference sequence). V lost 2 bases and J 7 bases, leaving 15 bases between the germline ends. This CDR3 has 13 amino acids. The CDR3 coding sequence is TGTGCCTGGAGTAGCCTTACAGGGTGGGAGCAGTACTTC. Translating gives CAWSSLTGWEQYF.

The V and J genes are TRBV29-1 and TRBJ1-5; 9 nucleotides agree with TRBD1. This CDR3 contains 14 residues. The germline V gene encodes CDR1 SQVTM and CDR2 ANQGSEA. The V gene end was trimmed by 6 bases and the J gene end by 1 base; junction bases not matched to a gene: 4. CDR3 amino acids: CSVTGTGSNQPQHF. The CDR3 bases are TGCAGCGTGACCGGGACAGGGAGCAATCAGCCCCAGCATTTT.

Only a few counts were recorded for this clone. The V gene is TRBV6-1, the J gene TRBJ2-7, with 10 nucleotides matching TRBD1. After removal of 3 bases from V and 4 bases from J, the junction contained 6 bases not matched to a gene. This CDR3 is built from 15 residues. CDR1 MNHNS and CDR2 SASEGT come from the germline V gene. The CDR3 DNA sequence: TGTGCCAGCAGTGACACGGGACAGGGGTTATACGAGCAGTACTTC. The encoded protein is CASSDTGQGLYEQYF.

This clone was seen only a few times. The J gene is TRBJ1-6, the V gene TRBV5-1; 7 bases match TRBD1. Germline V lookup: CDR1 SGHRS, CDR2 YFSETQ. J was trimmed by 10 bases and V by 4 bases; bases with no gene match: 8. The CDR3 covers 14 residues. The CDR3 DNA sequence: TGCGCCAGCAGCAGACAGGGTGACGGGTCACCCCTCCACTTT. As protein: CASSRQGDGSPLHF.

This clone was detected once. V gene TRBV6-1 combines with J gene TRBJ1-1, with TRBD1 matching over 9 bases. The CDR3 is made up of 14 amino acids. Germline V gives CDR1 MNHNS, CDR2 SASEGT. The V gene end was trimmed by 5 bases and the J gene end by 5 bases; junction bases not matched to a gene: 6. The CDR3 DNA follows: TGTGCCAGCAGTTCGACAGGGGGGGCAACTGAAGCTTTCTTT. Amino acid sequence: CASSSTGGATEAFF.

The chain employs TRBV13 and TRBJ2-3; D may be TRBD1 (5 bases). This CDR3 has 15 amino acids. V was shortened by 5 bases and J by 4 bases, with 16 bases between the two germline ends. Germline-derived CDR1 and CDR2 are PRHDT and FYEKMQ (reference sequence). CDR3 in DNA: TGTGCCAGCAGCATAAGGCTGGGGCAGGCAGATACGCAGTATTTT. Protein sequence: CASSIRLGQADTQYF.

The chain carries TRBV27 and TRBJ2-7; a weak D match, TRBD2 (6 bases). V lost 8 bases, J lost 0 bases, and 23 bases lay in between. The germline CDR1 and CDR2 sequences are MNHEY and SMNVEV (reference sequence). The CDR3 spans 17 residues. The CDR3 nucleotides are TGTGCCAGCTCCCCGGGTAAGGGCGGGATCTCCTCCTACGAGCAGTACTTC. Its protein is CASSPGKGGISSYEQYF.

The J gene is TRBJ1-2, the V gene TRBV6-6; no reliable D call. The ends were cut back, 8 bases at V and 1 base at J, with 2 bases in the middle. Per germline, CDR1 MNHNY and CDR2 SVGAGI (reference sequence). This CDR3 comprises 10 residues. CDR3 protein: CASLNYGYTF. The CDR3 DNA is TGTGCCAGCCTTAACTATGGCTACACCTTC.

The table lists this clone with a few counts. The rearrangement joins TRBV6-5 to TRBJ1-1; D gene ambiguous. The CDR3 loop spans 12 amino acids. Germline V lookup: CDR1 MNHEY, CDR2 SVGAGI. V was clipped by 1 base and J by 9 bases, with 9 bases between them. Here the CDR3 reads CASSYFGRQAFF. The CDR3 DNA follows: TGTGCCAGCAGTTACTTTGGCCGTCAAGCTTTCTTT.

The chain has TRBV29-1 and TRBJ2-7; 8 bases line up with TRBD1. The CDR3 loop spans 11 amino acids. The junction had 2 bases not matched to a gene; V was cut back by 6 bases and J by 4 bases. The germline gives CDR1 SQVTM, CDR2 ANQGSEA. The CDR3 DNA follows: TGCAGCGTCCACAGGGGGTACGAGCAGTACTTC. Protein product: CSVHRGYEQYF.

This chain uses TRBV18 with TRBJ2-5, with D maybe TRBD2 (6 bases). This CDR3 is 15 amino acids long. Germline CDR1 KGHSH, CDR2 LQKENI. Trimming stripped 2 bases from V and 5 bases from J, with 15 bases between. The CDR3 sequence: CASSPGGVGPETQYF. The DNA for the CDR3 is TGTGCCAGCTCACCAGGAGGGGTCGGCCCGGAGACCCAGTACTTC.

About this clone itself: The same CDR3 can be traced to other DNA sequences in this sample. The chain carries TRBV5-1 and TRBJ2-5; 10 bases map to TRBD2. CDR1 is SGHRS, CDR2 YFSETQ, per germline. Germline trimming cut 4 bases from V and 2 bases from J; bases unmatched to any gene: 2. This CDR3 is 14 amino acids long. CDR3 sequence reads: CASSRTSGQETQYF. The CDR3 DNA reads TGCGCCAGCAGCAGGACTAGCGGACAAGAGACCCAGTACTTC.

The rearrangement uses TRBV5-8 and TRBJ2-2; possible D gene TRBD2, 7 bases. The length of the CDR3 is 15 residues. The germline V gene has CDR1 SGHTS and CDR2 YDEGEE. Deletions cut 4 bases from V and 6 bases from J, with 16 bases between. The CDR3 DNA reads TGTGCCAGCAGCCCTAGGGCGGGGGCCCCCGGGGAGCTGTTTTTT. Translating gives CASSPRAGAPGELFF. The entire variable domain, with the rest obtained from reference TRBV5-8 and TRBJ2-2, is as follows: EAGVTQSPTHLIKTRGQQATLRCSPISGHTSVYWYQQALGLGLQFLLWYDEGEERNRGNFPPRFSGRQFPNYSSELNVNALELEDSALYLCASSPRAGAPGELFFGEGSRLTVL.

This clone was observed a few times. The chain has TRBV11-2 and TRBJ2-7, with 7 bases that match TRBD2. V gave up 5 bases and J gave up 4 bases; unmatched junction bases: 17. The length of the CDR3 is 17 residues. In germline, CDR1 is SGHAT, CDR2 FQNNGV. This CDR3 reads CASSPIGRLIPQYEQYF. In nucleotides, the CDR3 is TGTGCCAGCAGCCCCATCGGGAGGCTGATACCCCAATACGAGCAGTACTTC.

The chain links TRBV7-7 to TRBJ2-5; D not certain. The V and J ends lost 1 base and 2 bases respectively, with 11 bases between them. The CDR3 extends over 15 amino acids. The V gene's germline CDR1 is SSHAT and CDR2 FNYEAQ (reference sequence). The CDR3 region has the DNA TGTGCCAGCAGCTTAGGAAGCGTACGACAAGAGACCCAGTACTTC. Protein: CASSLGSVRQETQYF.

The gene calls are TRBV7-2 and TRBJ2-1; D is possibly TRBD2 (6 bases). The CDR3 runs 15 residues. Germline lookup yields CDR1 SGHTA and CDR2 FQGNSA. V was clipped by 3 bases and J by 5 bases, with 14 bases between them. The CDR3 nucleotides read TGTGCCAGCAGCTTGGAGGGAGTGGGAGACAATGAGCAGTTCTTC. It specifies CASSLEGVGDNEQFF.